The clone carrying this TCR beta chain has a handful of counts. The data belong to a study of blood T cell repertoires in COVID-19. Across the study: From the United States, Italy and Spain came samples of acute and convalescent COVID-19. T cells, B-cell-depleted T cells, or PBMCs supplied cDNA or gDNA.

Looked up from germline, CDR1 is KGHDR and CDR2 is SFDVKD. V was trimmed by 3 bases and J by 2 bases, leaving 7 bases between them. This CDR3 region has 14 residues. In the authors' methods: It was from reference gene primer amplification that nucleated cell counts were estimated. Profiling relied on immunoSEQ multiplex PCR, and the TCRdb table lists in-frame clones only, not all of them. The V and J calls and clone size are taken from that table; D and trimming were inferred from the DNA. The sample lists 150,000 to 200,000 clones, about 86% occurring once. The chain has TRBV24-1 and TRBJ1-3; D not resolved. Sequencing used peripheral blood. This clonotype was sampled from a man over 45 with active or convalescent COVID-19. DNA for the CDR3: TGTGCCACCAGTGATGCGAGGCCTGGAAACACCATATATTTT. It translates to CATSDARPGNTIYF.